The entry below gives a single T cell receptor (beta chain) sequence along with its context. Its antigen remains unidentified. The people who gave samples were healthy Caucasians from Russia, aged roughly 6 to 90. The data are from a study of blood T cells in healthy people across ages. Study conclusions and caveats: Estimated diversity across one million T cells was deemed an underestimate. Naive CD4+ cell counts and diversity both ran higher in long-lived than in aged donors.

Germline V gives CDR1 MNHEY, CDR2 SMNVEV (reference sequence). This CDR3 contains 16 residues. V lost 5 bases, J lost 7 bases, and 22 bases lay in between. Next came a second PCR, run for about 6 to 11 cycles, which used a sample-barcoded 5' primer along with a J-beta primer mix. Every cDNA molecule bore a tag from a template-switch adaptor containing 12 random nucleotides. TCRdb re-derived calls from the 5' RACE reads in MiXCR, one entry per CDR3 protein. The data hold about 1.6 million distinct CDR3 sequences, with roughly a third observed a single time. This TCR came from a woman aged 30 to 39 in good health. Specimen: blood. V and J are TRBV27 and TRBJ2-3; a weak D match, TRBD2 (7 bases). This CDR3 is CASSLAGAGGSYTQYF. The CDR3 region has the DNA TGTGCCAGCAGTCTCGCGGGGGCGGGCGGGAGCTATACGCAGTATTTT.